The clone carrying this T cell receptor beta chain showed up just a few times. Antigen specificity is unknown. This record belongs to a study of T-cell reconstitution after alpha-beta-depleted transplantation in children. Notes on the study in general: Newly produced T cells mostly provided counts and TCRbeta diversity after one year, as hyperexpanded clones declined. Some patients showed high day-60 TCRbeta diversity, which derived from surviving recipient T cells and thymic progenitors. As was reported, about two months after transplant, alpha-beta T cells came from several hundred expanded graft clones.

The CDR3 loop spans 14 amino acids. Trimming left V 3 bases short and J 6 bases short, with 13 bases between. The V gene's germline CDR1 is SGDLS and CDR2 YYNGEE. A library of TCRbeta sequences, prepared with unique molecular identifiers, was generated. A single record per CDR3 protein comes from TCRdb applying MiXCR to the PCR reads. The sample yields around 500,000 distinct CDR3 sequences, more than 20% seen once. This chain uses TRBV9 with TRBJ2-1, with D unresolved. This TCR was sampled from a boy younger than two who had a stem cell transplant for acute myeloid leukemia, so the T cells may come from the graft donor. The material was PBMCs, mostly from graft donor cells, obtained 360 days after TCRalphabeta/CD19-depleted stem cell transplant. CDR3 region: CASSEGGPINEQFF. In DNA form, the CDR3 reads TGTGCCAGCAGCGAGGGTGGGCCGATCAATGAGCAGTTCTTC.